Each of the 21 T cell receptor beta chains below was sequenced from the same sample in a study of regulatory T cells in long-lasting Graves disease. Library construction for TCR beta used iRepertoire HTBI primers and Arm-PCR of CDR3 regions. TCRdb re-called the multiplex PCR reads through MiXCR, storing one row per CDR3 protein. Seen here are 350,000 to 500,000 distinct CDR3 sequences, less than 20% observed once, and the top ten hold around 23%. Time point defined: newly diagnosed GD, antithyroid drugs for less than 3 months. The TCR library used RNA extracted from PBMCs. This sample also belongs to another study, concerning T cells in Graves' hyperthyroidism and ophthalmopathy.

Sample: peripheral blood mononuclear cells (PBMCs), taken at new diagnosis, from a patient treated with antithyroid drugs. All receptors come from a woman between 18 and 29 years old with Graves disease.

This clonotype came up a few times. The chain couples TRBV20-1 to TRBJ2-1; D possibly corresponds to TRBD2 (6 bases). This CDR3 comprises 15 residues. V was pared by 5 bases and J by 3 bases, with 17 bases between. Looked up from germline, CDR1 is DFQATT and CDR2 is SNEGSKA (reference sequence). The CDR3 nucleotides are TGCAGTGCTGGGATCCTTGGCGGGAACTACAATGAGCAGTTCTTC. Protein: CSAGILGGNYNEQFF.

This clonotype was counted only a few times. The J gene is TRBJ1-1, the V gene TRBV30; TRBD1 is a possible D gene (5 bases). The germline gives CDR1 GTSNPN, CDR2 SVGIG (reference sequence). Deletions cut 4 bases from V and 3 bases from J, with 15 bases between. This CDR3 comprises 14 residues. The CDR3 DNA reads as TGTGCCTGGACCGGGGGGATTCTCTACACTGAAGCTTTCTTT. It translates to CAWTGGILYTEAFF.

This clonotype came up a few times. This chain uses TRBV10-3 with TRBJ2-3; 7 positions agree with TRBD2. V lost 9 bases, J lost 11 bases, and 17 bases stayed unmatched. The CDR3 spans 14 residues. Germline V gives CDR1 ENHRY, CDR2 SYGVKD. CDR3 sequence reads: CAIKRTSNTDGQYF. The CDR3 bases are TGTGCCATAAAACGGACTAGTAACACAGATGGGCAGTATTTT.

This clonotype has a handful of counts. The CDR3 coding sequence is TGCGCCAGCAGCCAAGATGTACAGTCCTACGAGCAGTACTTC. As protein: CASSQDVQSYEQYF. The V gene is TRBV4-3, the J gene TRBJ2-7; no clear D. V lost 0 bases to trimming and J lost 1 base, with 7 bases between them. CDR3 length equals 14 residues. Per the germline V gene, CDR1 is LGHNA and CDR2 is YSLEER.

This chain uses TRBV3-1 with TRBJ2-1, with 7 nucleotides matching TRBD2. Germline assignment: CDR1 LGHDT and CDR2 YNNKEL (reference sequence). Trimming took 3 bases from V and 1 from J; bases not matched to a gene: 0. The CDR3 sequence is 14 residues long. Here the CDR3 reads CASSQRESYNEQFF. In DNA form, the CDR3 reads TGTGCCAGCAGCCAGCGGGAGTCCTACAATGAGCAGTTCTTC.

This clonotype occurred many times. V is TRBV28 and J is TRBJ2-5; TRBD2 matches at 8 bases. The CDR3 extends over 14 amino acids. The germline V gene encodes CDR1 MDHEN and CDR2 SYDVKM. V lost 3 bases and J lost 4; bases outside the gene matches: 4. CDR3 amino acids: CASSFARGGETQYF. CDR3 bases: TGTGCCAGCAGTTTCGCACGGGGGGGAGAGACCCAGTACTTC.

This clonotype has ten or more counts. The V and J genes are TRBV6-1 and TRBJ2-1, with D perhaps assigned TRBD1 or TRBD2 (5 bases each). CDR3 length: 15 amino acids. Germline assignment: CDR1 MNHNS and CDR2 SASEGT. The germline V and J ends were trimmed by 6 bases and 4 bases, with 16 bases remaining between them. This CDR3 is CASSETGTAYNEQFF. CDR3 nucleotide sequence: TGTGCCAGCAGCGAGACCGGGACGGCATACAATGAGCAGTTCTTC.

In this sample, this clonotype turned up many times. The CDR3 region is CASQFSGGRWEQFF. In nucleotides, the CDR3 is TGTGCCAGCCAGTTCTCAGGGGGCCGGTGGGAGCAGTTCTTC. The chain carries TRBV28 and TRBJ2-1; 8 nucleotides align to TRBD1. Germline-derived CDR1 and CDR2 are MDHEN and SYDVKM. CDR3 size: 14 residues. Trimming cost V 8 bases and J 10 bases; bases outside gene matches: 13.

In this sample, this clonotype turned up many times. This chain connects TRBV28 to TRBJ1-1; possibly TRBD1 for D (5 bases). The CDR3 is made up of 17 amino acids. The V and J ends lost 4 bases and 9 bases respectively, with 27 bases between them. CDR1 and CDR2 (germline): MDHEN, SYDVKM. This CDR3 reads CASSSPTVKEGSYQAFF. For the CDR3, the DNA is TGTGCCAGCAGTTCTCCGACAGTAAAGGAAGGGAGCTACCAAGCTTTCTTT.

About this clonotype itself: This probably arose from a read error, given a far larger clone one base away. This rearrangement joins TRBV12-3 or TRBV12-4 to TRBJ2-7, with 10 bases identical to TRBD1. The CDR3 has 14 residues. The J segment lost 7 bases and the V segment lost 6 bases, leaving 9 bases of the junction unmatched. The CDR3: CASSDRGLINEQYF. CDR3 nucleotides: TGTGCCAGCAGCGACAGGGGGCTAATCAATGAGCAGTACTTC.

This clonotype appeared many times. The chain recombines TRBV28 with TRBJ2-3; perhaps TRBD1 as D (5 bases). Deletions cut 4 bases from V and 2 bases from J, with 16 bases between. This CDR3 spans 16 amino acids. Germline CDR1 reads MDHEN; CDR2 reads SYDVKM. In nucleotides, the CDR3 is TGTGCCAGCAGTTATGGTAGGACACCTCCCACAGATACGCAGTATTTT. It yields the protein CASSYGRTPPTDTQYF.

This clonotype has more than one count but fewer than ten. This chain uses TRBV6-2 or TRBV6-3 with TRBJ2-2; possible D gene TRBD2, 5 bases. Germline lookup yields CDR1 MNHEY and CDR2 SVGEGT. The CDR3 contains 15 residues. V was pared by 5 bases and J by 1 base, with 11 bases between. The CDR3 DNA sequence: TGTGCCAGCAGTAAAACTAGTCAGAACACCGGGGAGCTGTTTTTT. Translating it yields CASSKTSQNTGELFF.

This clonotype was observed many times. This rearrangement joins TRBV6-5 to TRBJ1-4, with TRBD1 matching over 12 bases. Germline CDR1 reads MNHEY; CDR2 reads SVGAGI. CDR3 length: 18 amino acids. Unmatched junction bases numbered 8, after V lost 3 bases and J lost 3 bases. The CDR3 sequence: CASSYRGTGGLANEKLFF. CDR3 sequence (DNA): TGTGCCAGCAGTTATCGCGGGACAGGGGGCCTTGCTAATGAAAAACTGTTTTTT.

This clonotype was counted only a few times. A junction boundary mismatches the germline segment, possibly from a read error. V gene TRBV7-2 combines with J gene TRBJ1-2, with TRBD1 as a possible D gene (5 bases). CDR1 is SGHTA and CDR2 is FQGNSA in the germline V gene. The CDR3 covers 18 residues. This chain's CDR3 is CASTLLIGPGRTNYGYTF. CDR3 bases: TGTGCCAGCACCTTACTGATCGGACCGGGACGGACGAACTATGGCTACACCTTC.

In its sample, this clonotype was seen a few times. V gene TRBV6-2 or TRBV6-3 combines with J gene TRBJ2-1; 14 bases map to TRBD2. The germline V gene has CDR1 MNHEY and CDR2 SVGEGT. This CDR3 is 16 amino acids long. Losses at the gene ends were 6 bases for V and 7 bases for J; bases not matched to a gene: 8. In DNA form, the CDR3 reads TGTGCCAGCAGCACCGGGACTAGCGGGAGTCTTAATGAGCAGTTCTTC. Encoded protein: CASSTGTSGSLNEQFF.

This sequence joins TRBV28 and TRBJ2-7; a possible D gene is TRBD2 (5 bases). The germline V gene encodes CDR1 MDHEN and CDR2 SYDVKM. This CDR3 is 14 amino acids long. The V end lost 3 bases, the J end lost 4 bases, and 13 bases lay between the germline ends. The DNA for the CDR3 is TGTGCCAGCAGTTTGGATAGCGAAGAATACGAGCAGTACTTC. Amino acids: CASSLDSEEYEQYF.

This clonotype has only a few counts. The V call is TRBV5-1, the J call TRBJ2-5; 10 nucleotides match TRBD1. The CDR3 runs 16 residues. Trimming at V came to 5 bases and at J to 2 bases, leaving 9 bases not matched to a gene. Germline V gene sequence: CDR1 SGHRS, CDR2 YFSETQ. The CDR3 here is CASSPGQGGLQETQYF. The CDR3 coding sequence is TGCGCCAGCAGTCCTGGACAGGGGGGTTTACAAGAGACCCAGTACTTC. The full variable domain, rest sourced from reference TRBV5-1 and TRBJ2-5, is KAGVTQTPRYLIKTRGQQVTLSCSPISGHRSVSWYQQTPGQGLQFLFEYFSETQRNKGNFPGRFSGRQFSNSRSEMNVSTLELGDSALYLCASSPGQGGLQETQYFGPGTRLLVL.

This clonotype was picked up many times. The CDR3 sequence is CASSTPAQPQHF. The CDR3 nucleotides are TGTGCCAGCAGTACCCCGGCACAGCCCCAGCATTTT. J is TRBJ1-5 and V is TRBV2, with unresolved D. CDR1 SNHLY and CDR2 FYNNEI come from the germline V gene. The CDR3 spans 12 residues. Deletions cut 5 bases from V and 7 bases from J, with 9 bases between.

This clonotype was detected ten times or more. The rearrangement joins TRBV6-1 to TRBJ2-5; TRBD2 matches 12 bases. The CDR3 is 15 amino acids. In germline, CDR1 is MNHNS, CDR2 SASEGT. J was trimmed by 4 bases and V by 6 bases; bases with no gene match: 6. CDR3 DNA: TGTGCCAGCAGGAGGACTAGCGGGACGCGAGAGACCCAGTACTTC. Protein sequence: CASRRTSGTRETQYF.

This clonotype was observed a few times. The gene calls are TRBV4-1 and TRBJ2-7; no reliable D call. Looked up from germline, CDR1 is MGHRA and CDR2 is YSYEKL. This CDR3 has 16 amino acids. V was clipped by 1 base and J by 4 bases, with 17 bases between them. The CDR3 region is CASSQGPGDGFYEQYF. The CDR3 region has the DNA TGCGCCAGCAGCCAAGGCCCAGGAGACGGGTTTTACGAGCAGTACTTC.

This clonotype has ten or more counts. The chain employs TRBV2 and TRBJ2-5; 7 nucleotides match TRBD2. V gave up 6 bases and J gave up 4 bases; unmatched junction bases: 5. In germline, CDR1 is SNHLY, CDR2 FYNNEI. This CDR3 is 13 amino acids long. The CDR3 bases are TGTGCCAGCAGGATAGGACTAGTAGAGACCCAGTACTTC. Translating it yields CASRIGLVETQYF.